A single sample is the source of the 9 T cell receptor beta chains below, sequenced in a study of T cell responses to AZD1222 COVID-19 vaccine. The protocol was immunoSEQ multiplex PCR, while the TCRdb copy is restricted to in-frame clones and leaves out a portion. The table lists about 140,000 clones, 89% of them singletons. The input for sequencing was peripheral blood, taken on day 0 of AZD1222 vaccination. The receptor set was obtained from an adult in good health.

This chain connects TRBV19 to TRBJ1-5; the D gene is possibly TRBD1 (6 bases). The V and J ends lost 1 base and 5 bases respectively, with 6 bases between them. Germline V CDR1 and CDR2: LNHDA, SQIVND (reference sequence). The CDR3 totals 13 residues. CDR3 amino acids: CASSIGTDQPQHF. The CDR3, as DNA: TGTGCCAGTAGTATAGGGACAGATCAGCCCCAGCATTTT.

The CDR3 bases are TGTGCCAGCAGTCTACAGGGGGCGGCGAGAACTGAAGCTTTCTTT. Its translation: CASSLQGAARTEAFF. The V call is TRBV28, the J call TRBJ1-1; 9 bases are a match to TRBD1. With V trimmed by 5 bases and J by 5 bases, 9 bases remained unmatched. The CDR3 has 15 amino acids. Germline CDR1 is MDHEN and CDR2 is SYDVKM. The variable domain in full, completed from reference TRBV28 and TRBJ1-1, reads DVKVTQSSRYLVKRTGEKVFLECVQDMDHENMFWYRQDPGLGLRLIYFSYDVKMKEKGDIPEGYSVSREKKERFSLILESASTNQTSMYLCASSLQGAARTEAFFGQGTRLTVV.

The chain employs TRBV4-1 and TRBJ1-2; D perhaps matches TRBD1 (5 bases). CDR1 is MGHRA, CDR2 YSYEKL, per germline. This CDR3 comprises 16 residues. V dropped 0 bases and J dropped 4 bases, with 15 bases sitting between them. CDR3: CASSQEGDSPGYGYTF. The CDR3 region has the DNA TGCGCCAGCAGCCAAGAAGGAGACAGCCCCGGCTATGGCTACACCTTC.

This rearrangement joins TRBV6-5 to TRBJ1-1; D remains ambiguous. The CDR3 length is 15 residues. V gave up 0 bases and J gave up 2 bases, with 10 bases separating them. Germline V gene data show CDR1 as MNHEY and CDR2 as SVGAGI. The DNA of the CDR3 is TGTGCCAGCAGTTACTCGAATCCGGGCAACACTGAAGCTTTCTTT. It codes for CASSYSNPGNTEAFF.

CDR3 sequence reads: CASSTVGVNQPQHF. In nucleotides, the CDR3 is TGTGCCAGTAGTACAGTGGGGGTGAATCAGCCCCAGCATTTT. The V call is TRBV19, the J call TRBJ1-5, with D perhaps TRBD1 (5 bases). CDR1 and CDR2 from the germline V gene are LNHDA and SQIVND (reference sequence). The CDR3 is made up of 14 amino acids. V lost 4 bases, J lost 4 bases, and 11 bases lay in between.

V gene TRBV5-1 combines with J gene TRBJ1-1; no clear D gene. V lost 0 bases, J lost 4 bases, and 7 bases lay in between. Germline V gene lookup returns CDR1 SGHRS and CDR2 YFSETQ. CDR3 length: 13 amino acids. The CDR3 here is CASSLEALTEAFF. CDR3 nucleotide sequence: TGCGCCAGCAGCTTGGAAGCTCTCACTGAAGCTTTCTTT.

This clone was counted a few times. The rearrangement links TRBV7-8 to TRBJ1-6; TRBD1 matches at 8 bases. Germline values: CDR1 SGHVS, CDR2 FQNEAQ. This CDR3 contains 14 residues. J gave up 7 bases and V 4 bases, and 3 bases lay outside the gene matches. DNA for the CDR3: TGTGCCAGCAGCTCGGACAGGGCGAATTCACCCCTCCACTTT. Translation: CASSSDRANSPLHF.

This clone was seen just once. The chain recombines TRBV30 with TRBJ2-3; maybe TRBD2 (5 bases). This CDR3 is built from 17 residues. Per the germline V gene, CDR1 is GTSNPN and CDR2 is SVGIG (reference sequence). Trimming took off 0 bases at V and 2 bases at J, with 18 bases between the two ends. CDR3 sequence reads: CAWSVPVMAGPTDTQYF. The CDR3 region has the DNA TGTGCCTGGAGTGTCCCAGTAATGGCGGGCCCCACAGATACGCAGTATTTT.

The chain recombines TRBV5-1 with TRBJ2-3; the match to TRBD1 covers 9 bases. The CDR3 loop spans 14 amino acids. Germline trimming cut 5 bases from V and 2 bases from J; bases unmatched to any gene: 3. The germline V gene has CDR1 SGHRS and CDR2 YFSETQ. This chain's CDR3 is CASSRTGDTDTQYF. DNA for the CDR3: TGCGCCAGCAGTCGGACAGGGGACACAGATACGCAGTATTTT.